The rows below give T cell receptor beta chains drawn from one sample of a study of CD4 and CD8 cells across lung adenocarcinoma regions. TCRdb analysed the PCR reads with MiXCR anew, one entry per CDR3 protein. The data show fewer than 25,000 distinct CDR3 sequences, around half seen once. The sample comprised CD8+ T cells from the center of a lung tumor. The receptor set was obtained from a female donor with lung adenocarcinoma. The CD4 and CD8 labels of this study may be unreliable. The CDR3 runs from the conserved cysteine through the conserved F or W. D genes are given only for firm matches. Clone size appears in some rows only: once, few, many, or a class for an expanded clone.

d_call j_call v_call clone_size cdr3_aa cdr3_nt
. TRBJ2-3 TRBV6-1 once CASSEPRPGTQYF TGTGCCAGCAGTGAACCTCGTCCGGGGACGCAGTATTTT
. TRBJ2-4 TRBV6-1 . CASGGGSGTKNIQYF TGTGCCAGCGGTGGTGGGAGCGGTACCAAAAACATCCAGTACTTC
. TRBJ2-5 TRBV10-1 . CASSESDGGRESETQYF TGCGCCAGCAGTGAGTCCGACGGAGGCCGTGAATCAGAGACCCAGTACTTC
TRBD1 TRBJ1-1 TRBV6-5 . CASSYTSTGGTEAFF TGTGCCAGCAGTTACACTTCAACAGGGGGCACTGAAGCTTTCTTT
. TRBJ2-4 TRBV11-3 . CARRLGAKDTQYF TGTGCCAGGAGGCTCGGAGCCAAAGACACGCAGTACTTC
TRBD2 TRBJ2-2 TRBV4-1 . CASSLQRGGTSGSSELFF TGCGCCAGCAGCCTCCAGCGGGGGGGGACTAGCGGGAGTTCGGAGCTGTTTTTT
. TRBJ2-3 TRBV14 . CASSQDKLVGDTQYF TGTGCCAGCAGCCAAGATAAACTGGTGGGGGATACGCAGTATTTT
. TRBJ2-1 TRBV7-2 . CASSLDINEQFF TGTGCCAGCAGCTTAGATATCAATGAGCAGTTCTTC
. TRBJ1-6 TRBV27 . CASRVDLNSPLHF TGTGCCAGCCGTGTGGACCTCAATTCACCCCTCCACTTT
. TRBJ2-3 TRBV5-1 . CASSLPGILADTQYF TGCGCCAGCAGCCTCCCGGGGATCCTCGCAGATACGCAGTATTTT
TRBD2 TRBJ2-2 TRBV6-1 . CASSELAGLTGALFF TGTGCCAGCAGTGAACTAGCGGGACTCACAGGGGCGCTGTTTTTT
TRBD2 TRBJ2-3 TRBV10-2 . CASKGGGDTQYF TGCGCCAGCAAGGGCGGGGGGGATACGCAGTATTTT
. TRBJ1-2 TRBV4-1 few CASSQNTGSRDGYTF TGCGCCAGCAGCCAGAATACAGGGTCGCGTGATGGCTACACCTTC
. TRBJ2-5 TRBV10-3 . CGGGGGGGTKETQYF TGTGGCGGGGGTGGCGGGGGCGGTACCAAAGAGACCCAGTACTTC
. TRBJ2-4 TRBV10-1 . CASSPGWGHKDTQYF TGCGCCAGCAGTCCGGGGTGGGGACACAAAGACACTCAGTATTTC
. TRBJ2-5 TRBV10-2 . CASSELGDPVGETQYF TGCGCCAGCAGTGAGCTTGGGGACCCAGTGGGGGAGACCCAGTACTTC
. TRBJ2-2 TRBV6-1 . CASSPNSELYTGGELFF TGTGCCAGCAGCCCCAATAGCGAACTCTACACTGGCGGGGAGCTGTTTTTT
TRBD2 TRBJ2-1 TRBV27 . CASRKAGLAGRNEQFF TGTGCCAGCAGGAAGGCCGGCCTAGCGGGACGCAATGAGCAGTTCTTC
. TRBJ1-4 TRBV5-1 . CASSPRDGPNEKLFF TGCGCCAGCAGCCCGAGGGACGGACCTAATGAAAAACTGTTTTTT
TRBD1 TRBJ1-1 TRBV4-1 . CASSQGDRVNTEAFF TGCGCCAGCAGCCAGGGGGACAGGGTCAACACTGAAGCTTTCTTT
TRBD2 TRBJ2-1 TRBV6-5 . CASSYRRGGDNEQFF TGTGCCAGCAGTTACAGGCGGGGGGGGGACAATGAGCAGTTCTTC
TRBD1 TRBJ2-1 TRBV12-3/TRBV12-4 many CASSSRGPYGINEQFF TGTGCCAGCAGTTCAAGGGGGCCCTATGGGATCAATGAGCAGTTCTTC
. TRBJ2-1 TRBV6-5 few CASSYSEGAGEQFF TGTGCCAGCAGTTACTCGGAGGGGGCTGGGGAGCAGTTCTTC
. TRBJ2-3 TRBV12-3/TRBV12-4 . CASSPRGKDTQYF TGTGCCAGCAGTCCTAGAGGCAAGGATACTCAGTATTTT
TRBD2 TRBJ2-3 TRBV10-1 . CASSESSGGAPDTQYF TGCGCCAGCAGTGAGTCTAGCGGGGGGGCGCCGGATACGCAGTATTTT
TRBD1 TRBJ2-7 TRBV4-1 . CASSQLIVQGAYEQYF TGCGCCAGCAGCCAACTCATCGTTCAGGGGGCCTACGAGCAGTACTTC
TRBD1 TRBJ2-4 TRBV4-2 many CASSATGDIQYF TGTGCCAGCAGCGCGACAGGGGACATTCAGTACTTC
. TRBJ2-5 TRBV7-2 few CASSYPQETQYF TGTGCCAGCAGCTACCCCCAAGAGACCCAGTACTTC
. TRBJ2-7 TRBV6-2/TRBV6-3 . CATRLPERAYEQYF TGTGCCACCAGACTCCCCGAGCGGGCCTACGAGCAGTACTTC
TRBD1 TRBJ1-4 TRBV7-6 . CASSAGQGNEKLFF TGTGCCAGCAGCGCGGGACAGGGTAATGAAAAACTGTTTTTT
. TRBJ2-1 TRBV10-1 medium-sized CASSSTRGVNEQFF TGCGCCAGCAGCTCGACTAGGGGTGTGAATGAGCAGTTCTTC
. TRBJ2-7 TRBV27 few CASSRARSGYEQYF TGTGCCAGTAGCCGGGCGCGTTCGGGCTACGAGCAGTACTTC
. TRBJ1-2 TRBV6-1 few CATKSGPGYTF TGTGCCACTAAATCAGGGCCAGGCTACACCTTC
. TRBJ2-1 TRBV20-1 . CSARETGRDYLNEQFF TGCAGTGCTAGAGAGACAGGCCGCGACTATCTCAATGAGCAGTTCTTC
TRBD2 TRBJ2-4 TRBV4-1 . CASSPLGGSGNIQYF TGCGCCAGCAGCCCCTTGGGCGGGAGTGGGAACATTCAGTACTTC
. TRBJ2-7 TRBV7-2 . CASSLGRVSYEQYF TGTGCCAGCAGCTTAGGTAGGGTATCCTACGAGCAGTACTTC
. TRBJ2-1 TRBV18 few CASSLRLGSEQFF TGTGCCAGCTCGCTCCGACTAGGCAGCGAGCAGTTCTTC
. TRBJ2-2 TRBV25-1 large CASSEYAATGELFF TGTGCCAGCAGTGAATACGCAGCCACCGGGGAGCTGTTTTTT
TRBD1 TRBJ1-1 TRBV4-1 few CASSQDPPTGVLIGTEAFF TGCGCCAGCAGCCAAGACCCCCCCACAGGGGTCCTAATTGGCACTGAAGCTTTCTTT
TRBD2 TRBJ2-5 TRBV20-1 . CSAGRGGGGGETQYF TGCAGTGCGGGGCGGGGGGGGGGAGGCGGAGAGACGCAGTACTTC
. TRBJ2-5 TRBV10-3 medium-sized CAISEPTLQETQYF TGTGCCATCAGTGAGCCGACTTTGCAAGAGACCCAGTACTTC
. TRBJ1-1 TRBV10-3 many CAISALQAEAFF TGTGCCATCAGTGCCCTCCAAGCTGAAGCTTTCTTT
TRBD1 TRBJ2-7 TRBV27 medium-sized CASSLRDSPYEQYF TGTGCCAGCAGTTTAAGGGACAGCCCGTACGAGCAGTACTTC
. TRBJ2-5 TRBV10-3 . CAGGGGGGAKNTQYF TGTGCCGGGGGGGGTGGGGGCGGAGCCAAAAACACCCAGTACTTC
TRBD1 TRBJ2-1 TRBV11-3 few CASSLGTGDNNEQFF TGTGCCAGCAGCTTGGGGACAGGGGATAATAATGAGCAGTTCTTC
. TRBJ1-4 TRBV7-2 many CASSSPWTEKLFF TGTGCCAGCAGCTCCCCCTGGACGGAAAAACTGTTTTTT
. TRBJ2-4 TRBV6-1 . CASSAGQGTKDTQYF TGTGCCAGCAGTGCGGGGCAGGGAACCAAAGATACTCAGTACTTC
. TRBJ2-3 TRBV27 few CASSFFITDTQYF TGTGCCAGCAGTTTCTTTATCACAGATACGCAGTATTTT
. TRBJ2-4 TRBV10-3 . CAISAGLGGENIQYF TGTGCCATCAGTGCGGGGCTGGGAGGCGAAAACATTCAGTACTTC
TRBD1 TRBJ2-1 TRBV6-5 . CASSYWRQGDNEQFF TGTGCCAGCAGTTACTGGAGACAGGGCGACAATGAGCAGTTCTTC
TRBD2 TRBJ2-5 TRBV20-1 once CSASLGGLAVRETQYF TGCAGTGCTAGTCTTGGTGGACTAGCGGTCCGTGAGACCCAGTACTTC
TRBD2 TRBJ2-4 TRBV18 . CASSINPPGGRKNIQYF TGTGCCAGCTCGATAAATCCCCCGGGGGGGCGAAAAAACATTCAGTACTTC
. TRBJ2-1 TRBV20-1 few CSALGGNYNEQFF TGCAGTGCCCTTGGCGGGAACTACAATGAGCAGTTCTTC
. TRBJ2-5 TRBV6-1 . CASSLASGSETQYF TGTGCCAGCAGCCTCGCGTCTGGGTCGGAGACCCAGTACTTC
TRBD2 TRBJ2-1 TRBV7-2 . CASSLAPTSGKGNEQFF TGTGCCAGCAGCTTAGCCCCAACTAGCGGGAAAGGGAATGAGCAGTTCTTC
. TRBJ2-5 TRBV27 . CGSGGCVEKTQYF TGTGGCAGCGGAGGGTGTGTCGAAAAGACCCAGTACTTC